These 5 T cell receptor beta chains were sequenced from one sample in a study of molecular identifiers for immune sequencing clone quantification. Via MiXCR, TCRdb re-called the PCR reads, giving one row per CDR3 protein. Of approximately 100,000 distinct CDR3 sequences listed, around 33% are singletons. The sequenced sample consisted of naive CD8+ T cells from blood, with Jurkat cell RNA spiked in. Subset noted: FACS-sorted CD8+CD4-CCR7+CD45RA+ naive T cells. The receptors derive from a human donor in good health. Some libraries in this study had Jurkat cell RNA spiked in.

About this clonotype itself: A much larger clone lies a single base off, so this may be a read error. V usage is TRBV6-2 or TRBV6-3 and J usage is TRBJ2-7; 7 bases agree with TRBD2. The germline CDR1 and CDR2 sequences are MNHEY and SVGEGT. CDR3 size: 15 residues. CDR3 region: CTSEDAREDSYEQYF. The CDR3 DNA sequence: TGTACCAGCGAAGATGCCCGGGAGGATTCCTACGAGCAGTACTTC.

This clonotype was seen ten or more times. The chain has TRBV20-1 and TRBJ2-5; D ambiguous. Looked up from germline, CDR1 is DFQATT and CDR2 is SNEGSKA (reference sequence). Trimming pared 0 bases from V and 5 bases from J, leaving 7 bases between. The CDR3 runs 12 residues. DNA of the CDR3: TGCAGTGCTAGAGACCGTCGTGAGACCCAGTACTTC. Protein sequence: CSARDRRETQYF.

This clonotype was seen at least ten times. This chain uses TRBV12-3 or TRBV12-4 with TRBJ2-5; D might be TRBD2 (5 bases). V dropped 5 bases and J dropped 0 bases, with 13 bases sitting between them. The CDR3 length is 15 residues. The CDR3 nucleotides read TGTGCCAGCAGTCCCAGCGGCCCGGACCAAGAGACCCAGTACTTC. Protein product: CASSPSGPDQETQYF.

The V gene is TRBV18, the J gene TRBJ2-7; TRBD2 aligns across 7 bases. The CDR3 spans 14 residues. Trimming removed 3 bases from V and 4 bases from J; junction bases left unmatched: 6. The germline CDR1 and CDR2 sequences are KGHSH and LQKENI. CDR3 loop: CASSPYGGIYEQYF. The CDR3 DNA reads as TGTGCCAGCTCACCGTACGGGGGGATTTACGAGCAGTACTTC.

There are many counts of this clonotype. The J gene is TRBJ2-3, the V gene TRBV12-3 or TRBV12-4, with D tentatively TRBD1 or TRBD2 (5 bases each). V lost 7 bases, J lost 0 bases, and 17 bases lay in between. This CDR3 comprises 16 residues. The CDR3 spells CASNTLTGPSTDTQYF. The CDR3, as DNA: TGTGCCAGCAATACCCTGACGGGGCCTAGCACAGATACGCAGTATTTT.